The TCR beta chain described here comes from a study of vaccination and CD4 T cells after COVID-19. Documented treatment: approximately nine-day PBMC culture with coronavirus spike peptide pools or control peptides (ViraFEST assay). CD4+ T cells that had been cultured provided DNA sequenced with the Oncomine TCR Beta short-read assay. MiXCR, applied by TCRdb to the PCR reads, yields one record per CDR3 protein. Here the sample spans 15,000 to 20,000 distinct CDR3 sequences, 43% being singletons. Of note for this clonotype: The target antigen is unknown.

The germline CDR1 and CDR2 sequences are MNHEY and SMNVEV (reference sequence). J lost 0 bases, V lost 5 bases, and 3 bases had no gene match. The CDR3 spans 15 residues. Sequencing used CD4+ T cells from blood, cultured in vitro, obtained before SARS-CoV-2 vaccination. The chain is built from TRBV27 and TRBJ1-3; TRBD1 matches 8 bases. The sequence was collected from a human donor who had recovered from COVID-19. CDR3 sequence (DNA): TGTGCCAGCAGTGGAACAGGGGGCTCTGGAAACACCATATATTTT. It encodes CASSGTGGSGNTIYF.